This TCR beta chain was sequenced in a study of cytomegalovirus exposure and HLA in healthy donors. Comments on this clone: What it binds is not known.

The PCR had 60 Vbeta and 13 Jbeta primers. The table came from immunoSEQ multiplex PCR; TCRdb's copy has only in-frame clones and leaves some out. The repertoire holds 130,000 or so clones, with less than 85% as singletons. Study conclusions and caveats: In an earlier analysis, about 87% or about 30%: the productive usage of most TCR beta V segments. TCR beta V- and J-gene trimming was later associated with a missense DCLRE1C variant.

V was pared by 5 bases and J by 1 base, with 10 bases of the junction left unmatched. CDR1 is SGHAT and CDR2 is FQNNGV in the germline V gene. This CDR3 comprises 17 residues. The chain joins TRBV11-2 to TRBJ2-1; TRBD2 aligns across 8 bases. This TCR came from a man between 18 and 35 years old in good health and CMV-seropositive. The material sequenced was PBMCs. CDR3 coding DNA: TGTGCCAGCAGCCCGCTGGTTACTAGCGGATCCTACAATGAGCAGTTCTTC. Protein sequence: CASSPLVTSGSYNEQFF.